This T cell receptor (beta chain) was captured by sequencing in a study of shared clonotypes between healthy human individuals. Study-wide results and caveats: About 5% of naive CD4 clonotypes were shared across a handful of donors. Represented diversity, genetic and exposure-history alike, was limited by few donors.

The repertoire was sequenced with immunoSEQ multiplex PCR; TCRdb's copy has only in-frame clones and lacks some. The repertoire holds about 2 million clones, with less than 95% as singletons. As concerns this clone: Its antigen is still unknown.

CD45RO-negative cells were positively selected for CCR7, leaving out terminally differentiated effector memory CD45RA+ cells. The CDR3 contains 14 residues. Trimming pared 7 bases from V and 2 bases from J, leaving 14 bases between. Germline V gene lookup returns CDR1 MNHNS and CDR2 SASEGT. The TCR sequence derives from a man aged 18 to 30 in good health. The sample consisted of naive CD8+ T cells sorted from blood. This chain uses TRBV6-1 with TRBJ2-5, with D unresolved. The DNA of the CDR3 is TGTGCCAGCAATATCCCTCTAGGGCAAGAGACCCAGTACTTC. Translating gives CASNIPLGQETQYF.